A selection of T cell receptor beta chains follows, all from one sample in a study of T cells after yellow fever vaccination. From the 5' RACE reads, TCRdb called clonotypes with MiXCR, one entry per CDR3 protein. The sample includes just under 600,000 distinct CDR3 sequences, approximately 13% of them seen just once. The sequencing here drew on PBMCs, taken on the day of the yellow fever booster vaccination. The receptors originated from a man aged 30 to 39 who received the YFV17D yellow fever vaccine. The CDR3 runs from the conserved cysteine through the conserved F or W. Fields, in order: J gene, CDR3 length, V gene, CDR3 protein.

TRBJ1-6 | 13 | TRBV25-1 | CASQGQFNSPLHF
TRBJ1-1 | 12 | TRBV5-6 | CASSPMGTEAFF
TRBJ2-3 | 13 | TRBV19 | CASSIRRADTQYF
TRBJ2-5 | 15 | TRBV5-5 | CASSSGVGRAETQYF
TRBJ2-7 | 12 | TRBV29-1 | CSVGGFSYEQYF
TRBJ2-2 | 14 | TRBV20-1 | CSASLAANTGELFF
TRBJ2-3 | 13 | TRBV30 | CAWNPGMTDTQYF
TRBJ2-3 | 13 | TRBV29-1 | CSVARDVTDTQYF
TRBJ2-6 | 16 | TRBV6-5 | CASSYGSASGANVLTF
TRBJ1-6 | 15 | TRBV12-3/TRBV12-4 | CASSLRPTGGSPLHF
TRBJ1-2 | 13 | TRBV10-3 | CAISEWQELGYTF
TRBJ2-1 | 17 | TRBV12-5 | CASGLGSSGKILNEQFF
TRBJ2-7 | 13 | TRBV7-2 | CASSLGIRDRVYF
TRBJ2-7 | 13 | TRBV6-1 | CASSESQPYEQYF
TRBJ1-1 | 13 | TRBV4-3 | CASSQDPNTEAFF
TRBJ1-5 | 13 | TRBV19 | CASSVDRDQPQHF
TRBJ2-3 | 13 | TRBV12-3/TRBV12-4 | CASSLGVTDTQYF
TRBJ2-6 | 17 | TRBV21-1 | CASSSYAPGSGANVLTF
TRBJ2-1 | 12 | TRBV28 | CASSRGTGEEFF
TRBJ2-2 | 15 | TRBV6-5 | CASSWGQGITGELFF